What follows are 30 T cell receptor beta chains derived from one specimen sequenced in a study of identical twins. Each CDR3 protein gets one entry after TCRdb re-called the 5' RACE reads with MiXCR. The data contain roughly 1.6 million distinct CDR3 sequences, under 35% of them singletons. The material sequenced was cord blood. These receptors came from a newborn girl in good health.

For this clonotype: Since the CDR3 does not end with the conserved phenylalanine or tryptophan, this likely comes from a read error. The CDR3 nucleotides are TGTGCCAGCAGCCTTACGACCACCGGGACTCCCTATGGCTACACCTAC. Protein sequence: CASSLTTTGTPYGYTY. V and J are TRBV6-6 and TRBJ1-2; maybe TRBD1 (5 bases). There are 16 residues in the CDR3. Per the germline V gene, CDR1 is MNHNY and CDR2 is SVGAGI (reference sequence). V was cut by 6 bases and J by 4 bases, with 21 bases left in between.

The J gene is TRBJ1-1, the V gene TRBV6-1, with 7 bases that match TRBD1. With 4 bases clipped from V and 5 bases from J, the junction kept 10 bases outside the gene matches. The CDR3 consists of 15 residues. Germline CDR1 MNHNS, CDR2 SASEGT. CDR3: CASSALQGTGTEAFF. For the CDR3, the DNA is TGTGCCAGCAGTGCATTACAGGGGACTGGTACTGAAGCTTTCTTT.

The rearrangement joins TRBV20-1 to TRBJ2-3, with a weak D call TRBD2 (6 bases). The CDR3 covers 10 residues. Germline CDR1 is DFQATT and CDR2 is SNEGSKA (reference sequence). V was clipped by 6 bases and J by 12 bases, with 13 bases between them. The CDR3 loop reads CSAVRDFQYF. CDR3 nucleotide sequence: TGCAGTGCCGTGCGGGATTTTCAGTATTTT.

Comments on this clonotype: One end of the junction fails to match germline, which may point to a read error. The V and J genes are TRBV28 and TRBJ2-1, with 12 bases fitting TRBD2. The CDR3 length is 18 residues. Germline CDR1 MDHEN, CDR2 SYDVKM. The CDR3 is CAGSLSLASGRGDNEQFF. The CDR3 nucleotides are TGTGCCGGCAGTTTATCGTTGGCTAGCGGGAGGGGGGACAATGAGCAGTTCTTC.

This chain uses TRBV3-1 with TRBJ1-4, with D tentatively TRBD1 (6 bases). The germline V and J ends were trimmed by 1 base and 5 bases, with 11 bases remaining between them. Germline V CDR1 and CDR2: LGHDT, YNNKEL (reference sequence). This CDR3 contains 15 residues. Written as DNA, the CDR3 is TGTGCCAGCAGCCAAGTCCCCAGGGGAAATGAAAAACTGTTTTTT. It translates to CASSQVPRGNEKLFF.

This chain links TRBV11-2 with TRBJ2-3; 14 bases align to TRBD2. This CDR3 comprises 19 residues. Looked up from germline, CDR1 is SGHAT and CDR2 is FQNNGV. Germline trimming cut 8 bases from V and 4 bases from J; bases unmatched to any gene: 17. For the CDR3, the DNA is TGTGCCAGCGGCACTCGGACTAGCGGGAGGACCTCTCCCCCAGATACGCAGTATTTT. This sequence encodes CASGTRTSGRTSPPDTQYF.

This rearrangement joins TRBV28 to TRBJ2-4; 7 nucleotides match TRBD1. CDR3 length: 18 residues. V shed 3 bases, J shed 0 bases, and the junction held 11 bases outside the gene matches. Germline CDR1 reads MDHEN; CDR2 reads SYDVKM. CDR3 in DNA: TGTGCCAGCAGTTTCCCACCGGGGACAGCAATAGCCAAAAACATTCAGTACTTC. Translating it yields CASSFPPGTAIAKNIQYF. Supplemented by reference TRBV28 and TRBJ2-4, the full variable domain reads DVKVTQSSRYLVKRTGEKVFLECVQDMDHENMFWYRQDPGLGLRLIYFSYDVKMKEKGDIPEGYSVSREKKERFSLILESASTNQTSMYLCASSFPPGTAIAKNIQYFGAGTRLSVL.

The chain has TRBV18 and TRBJ2-3; 8 positions agree with TRBD2. CDR3 size: 16 residues. Germline assignment: CDR1 KGHSH and CDR2 LQKENI. V was pared by 1 base and J by 2 bases, with 5 bases of the junction left unmatched. CDR3 region: CASSPLGTRYTDTQYF. In DNA, the CDR3 is TGTGCCAGCTCACCACTCGGGACTAGATACACAGATACGCAGTATTTT. Using reference TRBV18 and TRBJ2-3 for the parts outside the CDR3, the full variable domain is NAGVMQNPRHLVRRRGQEARLRCSPMKGHSHVYWYRQLPEEGLKFMVYLQKENIIDESGMPKERFSAEFPKEGPSILRIQQVVRGDSAAYFCASSPLGTRYTDTQYFGPGTRLTVL.

In this sample, this clonotype turned up a few times. J is TRBJ1-1 and V is TRBV3-1; weak D call: TRBD1 (5 bases). In germline, CDR1 is LGHDT, CDR2 YNNKEL (reference sequence). The V end was cut by 2 bases, the J end by 0 bases, with 13 bases between. The CDR3 totals 16 residues. The CDR3 loop reads CASSQSGKLMNTEAFF. In DNA, the CDR3 is TGTGCCAGCAGCCAATCAGGGAAACTGATGAACACTGAAGCTTTCTTT.

This clonotype occurred many times. This chain uses TRBV11-2 with TRBJ2-3; 8 nucleotides line up with TRBD2. This CDR3 contains 18 residues. The V gene end was trimmed by 3 bases and the J gene end by 0 bases; junction bases not matched to a gene: 11. CDR1 and CDR2 (germline): SGHAT, FQNNGV. As DNA, the CDR3 is TGTGCCAGCAGCTTTCGGGTCGGGAGGGCCTCTAGCACAGATACGCAGTATTTT. Protein product: CASSFRVGRASSTDTQYF.

V usage is TRBV10-3 and J usage is TRBJ2-7; 10 bases are shared with TRBD2. V shed 0 bases and J 5 bases; nucleotides not matched to a gene: 7. This CDR3 region has 16 residues. Germline CDR1 ENHRY, CDR2 SYGVKD. CDR3 in amino acids: CAISESRLAGAHEQYF. The DNA of the CDR3 is TGTGCCATCAGTGAGTCGAGGCTAGCGGGAGCCCACGAGCAGTACTTC.

This clonotype has only one observation. The rearrangement joins TRBV28 to TRBJ2-1; TRBD2 might be the D (5 bases). This CDR3 is 13 amino acids long. The ends were cut back, 6 bases at V and 4 bases at J, with 10 bases in the middle. CDR1 MDHEN and CDR2 SYDVKM come from the germline V gene. This CDR3 reads CASRPGIYNEQFF. The CDR3 nucleotides are TGTGCCAGCAGGCCCGGGATATACAATGAGCAGTTCTTC.

CDR3 bases: TGTGCCACCAGAGGGTACAGGGATCGCACAGATACGCAGTATTTT. Translated: CATRGYRDRTDTQYF. The chain links TRBV6-1 to TRBJ2-3, with TRBD1 as a possible D gene (6 bases). Germline V gene sequence: CDR1 MNHNS, CDR2 SASEGT. This CDR3 contains 15 residues. V gave up 10 bases and J gave up 1 base, with 18 bases separating them.

CDR3 sequence (DNA): TGTGCCAGCAGTTACTCTAGTAAGGGAAAGAACACTGAAGCTTTCTTT. Translated: CASSYSSKGKNTEAFF. This chain uses TRBV6-5 with TRBJ1-1; D gene unclear. V gave up 0 bases and J gave up 1 base, with 12 bases separating them. Per the germline V gene, CDR1 is MNHEY and CDR2 is SVGAGI. This CDR3 is built from 16 residues.

This chain connects TRBV30 to TRBJ2-5; perhaps D is TRBD1 or TRBD2 (6 bases each). V shed 2 bases and J shed 1 base, with 11 bases lying between them. The CDR3 is 14 residues long. The germline CDR1 and CDR2 sequences are GTSNPN and SVGIG (reference sequence). The CDR3: CAWSPGGGQETQYF. For the CDR3, the DNA is TGTGCCTGGAGTCCCGGGGGCGGCCAAGAGACCCAGTACTTC.

The J gene is TRBJ1-5, the V gene TRBV27, with D possibly TRBD1 on 6 matching bases. The V gene's germline CDR1 is MNHEY and CDR2 SMNVEV (reference sequence). The CDR3 runs 17 residues. V dropped 4 bases and J dropped 3 bases, with 19 bases sitting between them. The CDR3: CASSSYDWQGNNQPQHF. The CDR3 DNA reads as TGTGCCAGCAGTTCTTATGACTGGCAGGGGAACAATCAGCCCCAGCATTTT.

The chain couples TRBV21-1 to TRBJ1-2; TRBD1 reflects the table's D call only, with no check against the DNA. TRBV21-1 is a recognized pseudogene. The CDR3 loop spans 15 amino acids. The chain's CDR3 is CASSNRDSSNYGYTF. The CDR3 DNA sequence: TGTGCCAGCAGCAACCGGGACAGCTCTAACTATGGCTACACCTTC.

The V gene is TRBV20-1, the J gene TRBJ2-3; no firm D call. The CDR3 contains 15 residues. Per the germline V gene, CDR1 is DFQATT and CDR2 is SNEGSKA (reference sequence). The V end lost 1 base, the J end lost 0 bases, and 11 bases lay between the germline ends. In DNA, the CDR3 is TGCAGTGCTAGAGTGCGGCCAGGAAGCACAGATACGCAGTATTTT. It specifies CSARVRPGSTDTQYF.

In this sample, this clonotype turned up a few times. This chain connects TRBV7-9 to TRBJ2-5; D call uncertain. The DNA end is a closer match to TRBJ2-7, so the J assignment may be wrong. The CDR3 covers 12 residues. CDR1 and CDR2 from the germline V gene are SEHNR and FQNEAQ (reference sequence). CDR3 in amino acids: CASSIRANEQYF. Written as DNA, the CDR3 is TGTGCCAGCAGCATTCGCGCCAACGAGCAGTACTTC.

This clonotype has a handful of counts. This sequence joins TRBV7-9 and TRBJ2-1; no clear D. Germline assignment: CDR1 SEHNR and CDR2 FQNEAQ (reference sequence). Trimming removed 6 bases at V and 6 bases at J, with 18 bases between. The CDR3 consists of 15 residues. The CDR3 loop reads CASRSGRLLANEQFF. Here the CDR3 DNA reads TGTGCCAGCAGGTCCGGACGGCTCCTGGCCAATGAGCAGTTCTTC. The full variable domain, completed using reference TRBV7-9 and TRBJ2-1, is DTGVSQNPRHKITKRGQNVTFRCDPISEHNRLYWYRQTLGQGPEFLTYFQNEAQLEKSRLLSDRFSAERPKGSFSTLEIQRTEQGDSAMYLCASRSGRLLANEQFFGPGTRLTVL.

This clonotype was observed a handful of times. The rearrangement links TRBV24-1 to TRBJ2-7; D may match TRBD1 or TRBD2 (5 bases each). The V end lost 5 bases, the J end lost 1 base, and 14 bases lay between the germline ends. From germline, CDR1 is KGHDR and CDR2 SFDVKD. The CDR3 spans 15 residues. CDR3 loop: CATSGGSRSSYEQYF. CDR3 bases: TGTGCCACCAGTGGGGGGAGTAGATCTTCCTACGAGCAGTACTTC.

With respect to this clonotype: This may arise from a read error, as a much more abundant clone is one base away. The V and J genes are TRBV11-2 and TRBJ2-4, with 9 bases lining up with TRBD2. The J call may be in error: the DNA end matches TRBJ2-7 better. Germline CDR1 SGHAT, CDR2 FQNNGV. The CDR3 is made up of 16 amino acids. As DNA, the CDR3 is TGTGCCTGCAGCTTACCCCTAGCGGGGTTATCCTACGAGCAGTACTTC. Translated, it gives CACSLPLAGLSYEQYF.

The chain has TRBV28 and TRBJ1-5, with a possible D match to TRBD1 (6 bases). The CDR3 spans 13 residues. CDR1 and CDR2 from the germline V gene are MDHEN and SYDVKM. V was clipped by 9 bases and J by 4 bases, with 13 bases between them. CDR3 coding DNA: TGTGCCAGTGGACAGTCTTTAAATCAGCCCCAGCATTTT. It specifies CASGQSLNQPQHF. Full variable domain (outside the CDR3, taken from reference TRBV28 and TRBJ1-5): DVKVTQSSRYLVKRTGEKVFLECVQDMDHENMFWYRQDPGLGLRLIYFSYDVKMKEKGDIPEGYSVSREKKERFSLILESASTNQTSMYLCASGQSLNQPQHFGDGTRLSIL.

The CDR3 DNA reads as TGTGCCACCAGTGAAGAACGGGCGGGAGTATCCCCCTACGAGCAGTACTTC. This codes for CATSEERAGVSPYEQYF. This chain connects TRBV24-1 to TRBJ2-7; 7 positions match TRBD2. J was trimmed by 2 bases and V by 4 bases; bases with no gene match: 13. The CDR3 runs to 17 residues. Germline V gene sequence: CDR1 KGHDR, CDR2 SFDVKD.

This clonotype was seen at least ten times. The chain couples TRBV12-3 or TRBV12-4 to TRBJ2-1; the D gene is possibly TRBD1 (6 bases). The CDR3 runs to 16 residues. V was clipped by 5 bases and J by 0 bases, with 14 bases between them. This CDR3 reads CASSPGAPRSYNEQFF. For the CDR3, the DNA is TGTGCCAGCAGTCCAGGGGCGCCACGCTCCTACAATGAGCAGTTCTTC.

There are a few counts of this clonotype. The J gene is TRBJ2-7, the V gene TRBV19, with 7 positions matching TRBD1. CDR3 length: 13 residues. CDR1 and CDR2 (germline): LNHDA, SQIVND (reference sequence). J was trimmed by 5 bases and V by 6 bases; bases with no gene match: 7. In nucleotides, the CDR3 is TGTGCCAGTAGCGACAGGGTGATACACGAGCAGTACTTC. Protein product: CASSDRVIHEQYF.

This clonotype was seen a few times. V is TRBV27 and J is TRBJ1-1, with D possibly matching TRBD1 (5 bases). The CDR3 totals 12 residues. The germline gives CDR1 MNHEY, CDR2 SMNVEV (reference sequence). The V gene lost 4 bases and the J gene lost 6 bases, with 9 bases spanning the gap. CDR3 sequence reads: CASSSGLSEAFF. CDR3 nucleotides: TGTGCCAGCAGTTCGGGGCTTTCTGAAGCTTTCTTT.

This chain connects TRBV13 to TRBJ1-2, with no clear D. Trimming shortened V by 2 bases and J by 8 bases, and 9 bases separated the two germline ends. Germline V CDR1 and CDR2: PRHDT, FYEKMQ (reference sequence). There are 12 residues in the CDR3. CDR3 nucleotides: TGTGCCAGCAGCTTATTGGCAGAAGGCTACACCTTC. Its protein product is CASSLLAEGYTF.

The chain recombines TRBV25-1 with TRBJ2-1, with TRBD2 identical over 7 bases. The germline V gene has CDR1 MGHDK and CDR2 SYGVNS. The CDR3 extends over 14 amino acids. V dropped 3 bases and J dropped 10; count of bases not matched to a gene: 9. The CDR3 DNA is TGTGCCAGCAGTGAGGCCAGCGGGATGAAAGAGCAGTTCTTC. Encoded protein: CASSEASGMKEQFF.

The sample holds a few counts of this clonotype. CDR3 DNA: TGCAGTGCTAGAGACACCGGGGTAGGCAATCAGCCCCAGCATTTT. Translating gives CSARDTGVGNQPQHF. This chain uses TRBV20-1 with TRBJ1-5, with unresolved D. Germline CDR1 is DFQATT and CDR2 is SNEGSKA (reference sequence). The CDR3 loop spans 15 amino acids. Trimming shortened V by 0 bases and J by 2 bases, and 11 bases separated the two germline ends.